The present T cell receptor (beta chain) was sequenced within a study of T-cell reconstitution after alpha-beta-depleted transplantation in children. During its preparation, the TCRbeta library received unique molecular identifiers. TCRdb used MiXCR to reprocess the PCR reads, holding one entry per CDR3 protein. The sample yields roughly 300,000 distinct CDR3 sequences, 10% seen once. Germline assignment: CDR1 SGHVS and CDR2 FQNEAQ. The V gene lost 4 bases and the J gene lost 3 bases, with 19 bases spanning the gap. This CDR3 has 16 amino acids. This clonotype was counted ten times or more. The starting material was PBMCs from the stem cell graft donor, obtained from the stem cell graft. The V and J genes are TRBV7-8 and TRBJ2-7, with D maybe TRBD2 (6 bases). The TCR originated in a human donor who donated a stem cell graft to a child with acute lymphoblastic leukemia. As DNA, the CDR3 is TGTGCCAGCAGCTCGTATAGGGTAGTGGGGGGCTACGAGCAGTACTTC. Protein product: CASSSYRVVGGYEQYF.